Shown below are 16 T cell receptor beta chains from a single sample sequenced in a study of CD8 T cells in ankylosing spondylitis. General study findings and limits: Roughly eight highly homologous variants formed a TCR beta motif that appeared characteristic of ankylosing spondylitis blood.

These receptors have no identified antigens. MiXCR, run by TCRdb on the 5' RACE reads, gives a single entry per CDR3 protein. The sample includes 200,000 to 250,000 distinct CDR3 sequences, about 7.3% of them seen just once. The source material was blood, either unsorted or a sorted T cell fraction (not recorded which). These receptors were taken from a male donor with ankylosing spondylitis.

This clonotype was counted ten times or more. The V call is TRBV6-1, the J call TRBJ1-1; D possibly corresponds to TRBD1 (5 bases). In germline, CDR1 is MNHNS, CDR2 SASEGT. CDR3 length equals 15 residues. V shed 5 bases and J shed 1 base, with 14 bases lying between them. CDR3 DNA sequence: TGTGCCAGCAGTCGAGGGGCCTTGGGGAACACTGAAGCTTTCTTT. It yields the protein CASSRGALGNTEAFF.

In this sample, this clonotype turned up many times. The rearrangement joins TRBV11-2 to TRBJ2-5; 14 nucleotides agree with TRBD2. J was trimmed by 4 bases and V by 5 bases; bases with no gene match: 9. The CDR3 extends over 17 amino acids. Germline V lookup: CDR1 SGHAT, CDR2 FQNNGV. The CDR3 nucleotides read TGTGCCAGCAGCCGAGGACTAGCGGGGGGTGGCAGAGAGACCCAGTACTTC. Residues: CASSRGLAGGGRETQYF.

At least ten counts were recorded for this clonotype. This chain connects TRBV2 to TRBJ2-7, with 8 positions matching TRBD1. The germline CDR1 and CDR2 sequences are SNHLY and FYNNEI. The CDR3 has 17 residues. Trimming at V came to 7 bases and at J to 2 bases, leaving 16 bases not matched to a gene. Here the CDR3 reads CASIKRGQVGITYEQYF. CDR3 DNA sequence: TGTGCCAGCATAAAAAGGGGACAGGTGGGAATTACCTACGAGCAGTACTTC.

This clonotype was observed many times. The V call is TRBV7-2, the J call TRBJ2-7, with 9 bases fitting TRBD1. CDR1 is SGHTA and CDR2 is FQGNSA in the germline V gene. V was pared by 2 bases and J by 5 bases, with 7 bases of the junction left unmatched. This CDR3 is built from 15 residues. CDR3 DNA sequence: TGTGCCAGCAGCTTAATAGGGACAGGGTACGACGAGCAGTACTTC. Protein: CASSLIGTGYDEQYF.

This chain uses TRBV6-2 or TRBV6-3 with TRBJ2-1; no definite D call. Germline V lookup: CDR1 MNHEY, CDR2 SVGEGT. The germline V and J ends were trimmed by 7 bases and 4 bases, with 20 bases remaining between them. CDR3 size: 16 residues. CDR3 sequence: CASTNPDVVVYNEQFF. CDR3 in DNA: TGTGCCAGCACCAACCCGGACGTAGTTGTATACAATGAGCAGTTCTTC.

This clonotype was counted many times. This chain joins TRBV7-9 and TRBJ1-2, with D perhaps matching TRBD1 (6 bases). V was shortened by 8 bases and J by 2 bases, with 9 bases between the two germline ends. The CDR3 sequence is 12 residues long. CDR1 and CDR2 from the germline V gene are SEHNR and FQNEAQ (reference sequence). CDR3 in amino acids: CASGTGNYGYTF. CDR3 in DNA: TGTGCCAGCGGAACAGGGAACTATGGCTACACCTTC. Filled out from reference TRBV7-9 and TRBJ1-2, the complete variable domain reads DTGVSQNPRHKITKRGQNVTFRCDPISEHNRLYWYRQTLGQGPEFLTYFQNEAQLEKSRLLSDRFSAERPKGSFSTLEIQRTEQGDSAMYLCASGTGNYGYTFGSGTRLTVV.

This clonotype came up many times. This rearrangement joins TRBV21-1 to TRBJ2-3; TRBD2, the table's D call, lacks a check against the DNA. TRBV21-1 is a documented pseudogene. This CDR3 is built from 23 residues. CDR3 nucleotide sequence: TGTGCCAGCAGCAAAGGCTCGGCTTACGGGAGGGAAGCGGGAGAGGATGGCACAGATACGCAGTATTTT. It translates to CASSKGSAYGREAGEDGTDTQYF.

This clonotype was seen ten or more times. This sequence joins TRBV12-3 or TRBV12-4 and TRBJ1-2; D is possibly TRBD1 (5 bases). With 6 bases removed from V and 8 bases from J, the gap between germline ends came to 16 bases. This CDR3 is 13 amino acids long. CDR3 protein: CASRQGTLLGYTF. CDR3 bases: TGTGCCAGCAGACAAGGGACCCTATTAGGCTACACCTTC.

In the case of this clonotype: Given a much more abundant clone one base away, this may be a read error. The J gene is TRBJ1-1, the V gene TRBV7-6, with 9 bases lining up with TRBD1. CDR1 is SGHVS, CDR2 FNYEAQ, per germline. V shed 1 base, J shed 1 base, and the junction held 1 base outside the gene matches. This CDR3 region has 15 residues. In DNA, the CDR3 is TGTGCCAGCAGCTTAGTGACAGGGGGGAACACTGAAGCTTTCTTT. This gives the protein CASSLVTGGNTEAFF.

This clonotype came up many times. This rearrangement joins TRBV14 to TRBJ2-1; D not resolved. This CDR3 is 13 amino acids long. Germline V CDR1 and CDR2: SGHDN, FVKESK. The germline V and J ends were trimmed by 4 bases and 10 bases, with 14 bases remaining between them. The CDR3 loop is CASSPRTGSEQFF. The CDR3 DNA follows: TGTGCCAGCAGCCCCAGGACCGGATCGGAGCAGTTCTTC. The full variable domain, rest sourced from reference TRBV14 and TRBJ2-1, is EAGVTQFPSHSVIEKGQTVTLRCDPISGHDNLYWYRRVMGKEIKFLLHFVKESKQDESGMPNNRFLAERTGGTYSTLKVQPAELEDSGVYFCASSPRTGSEQFFGPGTRLTVL.

This clonotype was counted ten times or more. V usage is TRBV27 and J usage is TRBJ1-5; no clear D gene. Trimming pared 5 bases from V and 0 bases from J, leaving 14 bases between. CDR1 is MNHEY, CDR2 SMNVEV, per germline (reference sequence). The CDR3 spans 16 residues. The CDR3 sequence: CASSPRGAYSNQPQHF. The CDR3 coding sequence is TGTGCCAGCAGTCCCCGTGGAGCGTATAGCAATCAGCCCCAGCATTTT.

The table lists this clonotype with many counts. The chain links TRBV21-1 to TRBJ2-3; the table's TRBD1 call for D was not verified on the DNA. TRBV21-1 is noted as a pseudogene. This CDR3 has 14 residues. CDR3 sequence (DNA): TGTGCCAGCCTGTTTGGGGGCTGTACGGATACGCAGTATTTT. It specifies CASLFGGCTDTQYF.

In its sample, this clonotype was seen many times. The rearrangement links TRBV11-2 to TRBJ2-2; 9 bases are shared with TRBD1. Germline V gene lookup returns CDR1 SGHAT and CDR2 FQNNGV. The CDR3 has 16 amino acids. J was trimmed by 7 bases and V by 4 bases; bases with no gene match: 10. The CDR3 DNA sequence: TGTGCCAGCAGCTCCCGGGGACAGGGTTTGGGCGGGGAGCTGTTTTTT. It encodes CASSSRGQGLGGELFF.

There are many counts of this clonotype. The chain's CDR3 is CASRRTGAPYEQYF. Written as DNA, the CDR3 is TGTGCCAGCAGACGGACAGGCGCTCCCTACGAGCAGTACTTC. The rearrangement uses TRBV28 and TRBJ2-7; TRBD1 agrees at 7 bases. Germline CDR1 reads MDHEN; CDR2 reads SYDVKM. J was trimmed by 2 bases and V by 6 bases; bases with no gene match: 7. This CDR3 region has 14 residues.

This clonotype has more than one count but fewer than ten. The V call is TRBV19, the J call TRBJ1-5; D unclear. V lost 3 bases to trimming and J lost 1 base, with 7 bases between them. Germline lookup yields CDR1 LNHDA and CDR2 SQIVND (reference sequence). The CDR3 sequence is 14 residues long. CDR3: CASSIVLSNQPQHF. The CDR3 DNA reads as TGTGCCAGTAGTATCGTTTTGAGCAATCAGCCCCAGCATTTT.

This clonotype was recorded a few times. CDR3 loop: CASSLGVTQYF. In DNA form, the CDR3 reads TGTGCCAGCAGCCTAGGAGTGACGCAGTATTTT. The chain recombines TRBV12-3 or TRBV12-4 with TRBJ2-3; D not resolved. With 6 bases removed from V and 9 bases from J, the gap between germline ends came to 10 bases. The CDR3 covers 11 residues.